These 3 T cell receptor beta chains were sequenced from one sample in a study of early T cells in non-severe SARS-CoV-2 infection. TCRdb fed the 5' RACE reads into MiXCR, producing one record per CDR3 protein. This table holds about 49,000 distinct CDR3 sequences, about 4% found once. Sequenced material: whole blood. The receptors were sampled from an adult who was a healthcare worker with PCR-confirmed SARS-CoV-2 infection or an uninfected control (not recorded which).

This clonotype was picked up many times. The chain uses TRBV5-3 and TRBJ2-2, with unresolved D. TRBV5-3 is reported as an ORF; its role is uncertain. The CDR3 has 13 amino acids. With 1 base removed from V and 9 bases from J, the gap between germline ends came to 10 bases. CDR3 residues: CARSLRAPRELFF. The CDR3 nucleotides read TGTGCCAGAAGCTTGAGGGCCCCCAGGGAGCTGTTTTTT.

This clonotype was seen more than once but under ten times. The CDR3 coding sequence is TGCGCCAGCAGCTTGGCCCCGGTTCTCTATGAGCAGTTCTTC. Its protein product is CASSLAPVLYEQFF. The rearrangement uses TRBV5-1 and TRBJ2-1; no clear D gene. The CDR3 contains 14 residues. CDR1 and CDR2 from the germline V gene are SGHRS and YFSETQ. Between the trimmed V and J ends, which lost 0 bases and 8 bases, there was a span of 12 bases.

This clonotype was recorded at least ten times. The chain joins TRBV3-1 to TRBJ2-3, with unresolved D. CDR1 and CDR2 (germline): LGHDT, YNNKEL (reference sequence). The CDR3 extends over 13 amino acids. V was trimmed by 0 bases and J by 6 bases, leaving 7 bases between them. Here the CDR3 reads CASSQDEWDTQYF. CDR3 in DNA: TGTGCCAGCAGCCAAGACGAATGGGATACGCAGTATTTT.